The 17 T cell receptor beta chains given below trace back to one sample, sequenced in a study of T cells in Graves' hyperthyroidism and ophthalmopathy. Amplification targeted TCR beta CDR3 regions from RNA transcripts. Researchers ran a first-round RT-PCR on the TCR CDR3 using the HTBI primer set. TCRdb analysed the multiplex PCR reads with MiXCR anew, one entry per CDR3 protein. The sample has a few hundred thousand distinct CDR3 sequences, around 14% seen once; the top ten hold 25% to 30%. What was sequenced was blood. These receptors were collected from a woman younger than 35 with Graves' hyperthyroidism that later progressed to Graves' ophthalmopathy.

This clonotype was detected many times. This chain connects TRBV7-2 to TRBJ2-3; TRBD2 matches at 9 bases. Germline lookup yields CDR1 SGHTA and CDR2 FQGNSA. CDR3 length equals 15 residues. The V and J ends lost 4 bases and 0 bases, in that order; junction bases with no gene match: 2. The CDR3 loop is CASSSSGESTDTQYF. The CDR3 nucleotides are TGTGCCAGCAGCTCTAGCGGGGAGAGCACAGATACGCAGTATTTT.

This clonotype was counted between two and nine times. The V call is TRBV15, the J call TRBJ2-7; D possibly corresponds to TRBD2 (6 bases). This CDR3 comprises 15 residues. Between the trimmed V and J ends, which lost 0 bases and 3 bases, there was a span of 12 bases. CDR1 LNHNV and CDR2 YYDKDF come from the germline V gene (reference sequence). The CDR3 bases are TGTGCCACCAGCAGAGAGGGGGGACCGCACTACGAGCAGTACTTC. This encodes CATSREGGPHYEQYF.

This chain connects TRBV10-3 to TRBJ2-5; D gene uncertain. Per germline, CDR1 ENHRY and CDR2 SYGVKD. This CDR3 comprises 12 residues. V lost 5 bases and J 2 bases, leaving 6 bases between the germline ends. The CDR3 DNA is TGTGCCATCAGTCAACCTCAAGAGACCCAGTACTTC. It specifies CAISQPQETQYF.

This clonotype has at least ten counts. The gene calls are TRBV6-1 and TRBJ1-1; a weak D match, TRBD1 (5 bases). Trimming left V 3 bases short and J 0 bases short, with 14 bases between. Germline CDR1 and CDR2: MNHNS and SASEGT. The CDR3 totals 16 residues. The CDR3 region has the DNA TGTGCCAGCAGTGACAGGGACCGTAAAATGAACACTGAAGCTTTCTTT. Amino acids: CASSDRDRKMNTEAFF.

The chain employs TRBV19 and TRBJ1-1, with D tentatively TRBD1 (6 bases). V was cut by 3 bases and J by 4 bases, with 12 bases left in between. The CDR3 loop spans 14 amino acids. CDR1 and CDR2 from the germline V gene are LNHDA and SQIVND (reference sequence). Here the CDR3 reads CASSIQGYGTEAFF. The CDR3 nucleotides are TGTGCCAGTAGTATCCAGGGGTATGGCACTGAAGCTTTCTTT.

The V call is TRBV20-1, the J call TRBJ1-5, with D tentatively TRBD1 (6 bases). The ends were cut back, 0 bases at V and 6 bases at J, with 9 bases in the middle. The CDR3 has 13 amino acids. Germline V gene lookup returns CDR1 DFQATT and CDR2 SNEGSKA (reference sequence). The CDR3 DNA follows: TGCAGTGCTAGAGATCTAGGGGGTCAGCCCCAGCATTTT. Translated, it gives CSARDLGGQPQHF.

This clonotype was detected a few times. The chain uses TRBV29-1 and TRBJ2-2; 8 bases are a match to TRBD2. CDR3 length equals 14 residues. Trimming at V came to 4 bases and at J to 2 bases, leaving 3 bases not matched to a gene. In germline, CDR1 is SQVTM, CDR2 ANQGSEA. This chain's CDR3 is CSVVAGGNTGELFF. CDR3 DNA: TGCAGCGTTGTCGCGGGAGGCAACACCGGGGAGCTGTTTTTT.

With regard to this clonotype: This may be a read error, as it is one base from a much larger clone. The rearrangement uses TRBV5-1 and TRBJ1-3; no definite D call. CDR3 size: 17 residues. CDR1 and CDR2 (germline): SGHRS, YFSETQ. CDR3 sequence: CASSLPLEPSRGNIIYF. CDR3 coding DNA: TGCGCCAGCAGCCTCCCCCTGGAACCGAGCCGAGGAAACATCATATATTTT.

This clonotype was counted at least ten times. This rearrangement joins TRBV2 to TRBJ2-7; perhaps TRBD1 as D (6 bases). The CDR3 has 12 amino acids. Germline-derived CDR1 and CDR2 are SNHLY and FYNNEI. The V end was cut by 7 bases, the J end by 3 bases, with 10 bases between. CDR3 amino acids: CASKTGYYEQYF. The CDR3 nucleotides are TGTGCCAGCAAGACAGGTTACTACGAGCAGTACTTC.

This clonotype was found many times. The rearrangement uses TRBV7-9 and TRBJ1-2; D is undetermined. The CDR3 totals 12 residues. Trimming took off 5 bases at V and 4 bases at J, with 8 bases between the two ends. The V gene's germline CDR1 is SEHNR and CDR2 FQNEAQ (reference sequence). CDR3 region: CASSRDGYGYTF. Here the CDR3 DNA reads TGTGCCAGCAGCCGAGACGGCTATGGCTACACCTTC. The full variable domain, in which reference TRBV7-9 and TRBJ1-2 provide the parts outside the CDR3, is DTGVSQNPRHKITKRGQNVTFRCDPISEHNRLYWYRQTLGQGPEFLTYFQNEAQLEKSRLLSDRFSAERPKGSFSTLEIQRTEQGDSAMYLCASSRDGYGYTFGSGTRLTVV.

This clonotype occurred a few times. This rearrangement joins TRBV2 to TRBJ1-5; no firm D call. The V gene lost 4 bases and the J gene lost 4 bases, with 11 bases spanning the gap. Germline assignment: CDR1 SNHLY and CDR2 FYNNEI. This CDR3 is built from 14 residues. Here the CDR3 reads CASSGGSGNQPQHF. The CDR3 DNA sequence: TGTGCCAGCAGTGGAGGATCAGGAAATCAGCCCCAGCATTTT.

This clonotype was counted many times. The rearrangement links TRBV5-6 to TRBJ2-2, with a weak D call TRBD2 (6 bases). CDR3 size: 14 residues. CDR1 is SGHDT, CDR2 YYEEEE, per germline. Trimming cost V 4 bases and J 10 bases, with 17 bases left between them. The CDR3: CASSMQSGREELFF. The CDR3 coding sequence is TGTGCCAGCAGCATGCAGTCCGGGAGAGAGGAGCTGTTTTTT.

This clonotype was observed a few times. The J gene is TRBJ1-6, the V gene TRBV20-1; tentative D call: TRBD1 (6 bases). Germline CDR1 reads DFQATT; CDR2 reads SNEGSKA (reference sequence). This CDR3 is 16 amino acids long. V was cut by 5 bases and J by 5 bases, with 19 bases left in between. In nucleotides, the CDR3 is TGCAGTGCTGCGTTAAAGGACAGAGAACATAATTCACCCCTCCACTTT. The encoded protein is CSAALKDREHNSPLHF.

In this sample, this clonotype turned up many times. This chain links TRBV7-9 with TRBJ2-7; D is ambiguous. V was trimmed by 0 bases and J by 5 bases, leaving 8 bases between them. The CDR3 spans 13 residues. Germline V gives CDR1 SEHNR, CDR2 FQNEAQ (reference sequence). The CDR3 region is CASSLAGKDEQYF. In DNA form, the CDR3 reads TGTGCCAGCAGCTTAGCGGGAAAGGACGAGCAGTACTTC.

This clonotype has only a few counts. The chain has TRBV20-1 and TRBJ1-6; D gene unclear. The CDR3 extends over 13 amino acids. Germline assignment: CDR1 DFQATT and CDR2 SNEGSKA (reference sequence). V shed 3 bases and J shed 6 bases, with 9 bases lying between them. The CDR3 sequence: CSARRLSNSPLHF. The CDR3 bases are TGCAGTGCTAGGAGGCTCTCTAATTCACCCCTCCACTTT.

This clonotype was picked up a small number of times. This chain connects TRBV20-1 to TRBJ1-5; D not resolved. CDR1 is DFQATT, CDR2 SNEGSKA, per germline (reference sequence). The CDR3 loop spans 15 amino acids. V lost 3 bases and J lost 1, with 13 bases in between. Written as DNA, the CDR3 is TGCAGTGCTAGGACGGACCTTCAGAGCAATCAGCCCCAGCATTTT. This encodes CSARTDLQSNQPQHF.

This clonotype was counted at least ten times. This chain joins TRBV7-9 and TRBJ1-1; D perhaps matches TRBD1 (5 bases). The CDR3 consists of 15 residues. CDR1 is SEHNR and CDR2 is FQNEAQ in the germline V gene (reference sequence). The V end was cut by 1 base, the J end by 4 bases, with 13 bases between. The DNA for the CDR3 is TGTGCCAGCAGCTTAGGGGGACTGGGACCCACTGAAGCTTTCTTT. It specifies CASSLGGLGPTEAFF.